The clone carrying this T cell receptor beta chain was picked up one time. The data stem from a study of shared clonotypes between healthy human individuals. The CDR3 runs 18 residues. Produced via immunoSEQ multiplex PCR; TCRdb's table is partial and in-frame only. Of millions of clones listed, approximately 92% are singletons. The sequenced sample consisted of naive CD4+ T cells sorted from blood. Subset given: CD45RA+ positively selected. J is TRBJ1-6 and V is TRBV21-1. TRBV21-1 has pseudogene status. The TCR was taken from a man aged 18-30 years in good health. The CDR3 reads CASSKPSHHRGGVSPLHF. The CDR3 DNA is TGTGCCAGCAGCAAACCCTCCCATCATCGTGGGGGGGTCTCACCCCTCCACTTT.